This T cell receptor (beta chain) was sequenced for a study of blood T cell repertoires in COVID-19. Study-level background: Samples taken during acute and convalescent COVID-19 were collected in the United States, Italy and Spain. The analysed material was cDNA or gDNA that came from T cells, B-cell-depleted T cells, or PBMCs.

Original methodology: Reference gene primer amplification gave estimated nucleated cell counts. Measured with immunoSEQ multiplex PCR; TCRdb has only the in-frame clones, and not every one. V and J calls and clone size are copied from that table; D and trimming were computed from the DNA. The sample has 40,000 to 50,000 clones, roughly nine tenths seen once; the top ten hold more than 7.5%. Looked up from germline, CDR1 is MNHEY and CDR2 is SMNVEV (reference sequence). CDR3 size: 19 residues. The V gene end was trimmed by 3 bases and the J gene end by 5 bases; junction bases not matched to a gene: 11.

The source of this sequence is a young man with active or convalescent COVID-19. Sequenced: peripheral blood. V and J are TRBV27 and TRBJ2-3; 16 positions match TRBD2. The CDR3 sequence is CASSFAPGLAGGHVDTQYF. In nucleotides, the CDR3 is TGTGCCAGCAGTTTCGCTCCGGGACTAGCGGGGGGGCACGTAGATACGCAGTATTTT.